Sequencing of this T cell receptor beta chain was carried out in a study of Ad26.COV2.S vaccination and SARS-CoV-2 variants. As to treatment: roughly 20 received Ad26.COV2.S at low or high dose, single or two shots; roughly five received placebo; per-sample allocation not given. Day 63 after the first vaccine or placebo injection was the time point for sampling. Clones were sequenced by immunoSEQ multiplex PCR, and TCRdb holds only the in-frame ones, with some missing. The sample shows more than 300,000 clones, approximately 86% of them seen only once. CDR3 length: 15 residues. Trimming removed 1 base from V and 7 bases from J, with 16 bases in between. Germline lookup yields CDR1 LGHNA and CDR2 YNFKEQ.

The source was peripheral blood, collected in a trial of Ad26.COV2.S vaccine versus placebo. The sequence came from a person between 18 and 65 years old who received the Ad26.COV2.S COVID-19 vaccine or a placebo. The V and J genes are TRBV4-2 and TRBJ1-2; D uncertain. For the CDR3, the DNA is TGTGCCAGCAGCCAAGGTCCCAAACCGGGAGTTGGCTACACCTTC. This gives the protein CASSQGPKPGVGYTF.